This T cell receptor (beta chain) is drawn from a study of patients and donors after allogeneic stem cell transplantation. The CDR3 contains 17 residues. The germline V gene encodes CDR1 MNHNS and CDR2 SASEGT. V was trimmed by 4 bases and J by 4 bases, leaving 20 bases between them. TCRdb processed the RT-PCR reads anew with MiXCR; each CDR3 protein has one entry. The table includes about 40,000 distinct CDR3 sequences, 30% to 40% detected once. This clonotype was observed a few times. The receptor was derived from a human donor who was either an allogeneic HSCT recipient or a stem cell or donor lymphocyte infusion donor (not recorded which). It is not recorded whose cells these are; they may come from a transplant donor. The chain combines TRBV6-1 with TRBJ1-5, with D maybe TRBD1 (5 bases). Sequencing input: blood, either unsorted or a sorted T cell fraction (not recorded which). CDR3: CASSGPVLWGWNQPQHF. Here the CDR3 DNA reads TGTGCCAGCAGTGGTCCCGTGTTATGGGGGTGGAATCAGCCCCAGCATTTT.